The 2 T cell receptor beta chains listed next were all sequenced from one sample in a study of cytomegalovirus exposure and HLA in healthy donors. PCR used 60 Vbeta primers and 13 Jbeta primers. Here immunoSEQ multiplex PCR was the method, and the copy in TCRdb shows in-frame clones only, minus some. This table holds roughly 120,000 clones, about three quarters found once. The sample consisted of PBMCs. The receptors derive from a woman in her sixties in good health and CMV-seropositive.

The gene calls are TRBV5-5 and TRBJ2-7; D might be TRBD2 (6 bases). V lost 4 bases, J lost 3 bases, and 14 bases lay in between. Germline CDR1 SGHKS, CDR2 YYEKEE (reference sequence). CDR3 size: 14 residues. CDR3 nucleotides: TGTGCCAGCAGCCATCTTACGGGACTCTACGAGCAGTACTTC. Protein sequence: CASSHLTGLYEQYF.

V is TRBV5-1 and J is TRBJ2-1, with TRBD1 matching 10 bases. J lost 5 bases, V lost 3 bases, and 8 bases had no gene match. Germline V gene sequence: CDR1 SGHRS, CDR2 YFSETQ. The CDR3 consists of 16 residues. The CDR3 DNA is TGCGCCAGCAGCTCGACCCCGGGACAGGGGAACAATGAGCAGTTCTTC. It yields the protein CASSSTPGQGNNEQFF.